Here is one TCR beta chain with its context. The antigen is not known. TCRdb's table, derived via immunoSEQ multiplex PCR, lists solely in-frame clones and lacks some. Among just over 80,000 clones listed, around nine tenths were seen once. Autoimmune disease history or systemic immunosuppression excluded patients. Baseline, cycle 4 day 1, and cycle 7 day 1 were the blood sampling points. The record originates from a study of OX40 agonist ivuxolimab in advanced cancers. Study results and limitations: CD8+ T cells were the subset that, on average, had more expanded clones than CD4+.

This clonotype was obtained from an adult with an advanced solid tumor such as melanoma, head and neck, liver or kidney cancer. Material: CD4+ or CD8+ T cells sorted from blood, obtained in a trial of the OX40 agonist ivuxolimab.

The CDR3, as DNA: TGTGCCAGCAGTGGGGGACCCTTTGGGACTGAAGCTTTCTTT. Its translation is CASSGGPFGTEAFF. The rearrangement joins TRBV6-4 to TRBJ1-1; possibly TRBD1 for D (5 bases). Germline CDR1 MRHNA, CDR2 SNTAGT. Trimming cost V 4 bases and J 5 bases, with 14 bases left between them. This CDR3 has 14 amino acids.